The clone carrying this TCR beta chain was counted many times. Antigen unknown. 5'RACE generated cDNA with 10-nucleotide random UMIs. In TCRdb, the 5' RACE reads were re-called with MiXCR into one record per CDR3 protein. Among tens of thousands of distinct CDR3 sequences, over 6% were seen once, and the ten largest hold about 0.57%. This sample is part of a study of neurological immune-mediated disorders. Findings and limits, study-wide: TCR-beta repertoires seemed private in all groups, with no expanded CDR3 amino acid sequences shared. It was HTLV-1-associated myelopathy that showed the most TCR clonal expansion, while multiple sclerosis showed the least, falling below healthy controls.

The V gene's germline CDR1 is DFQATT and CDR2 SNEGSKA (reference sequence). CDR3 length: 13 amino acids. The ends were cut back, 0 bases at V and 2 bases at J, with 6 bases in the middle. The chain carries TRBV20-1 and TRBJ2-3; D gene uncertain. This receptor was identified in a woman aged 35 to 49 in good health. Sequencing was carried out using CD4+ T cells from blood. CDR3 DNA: TGCAGTGCTAGAGATCGGGCCACAGATACGCAGTATTTT. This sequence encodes CSARDRATDTQYF.